A single sample is the source of the 27 T cell receptor beta chains below, sequenced in a study of T cells after yellow fever vaccination. MiXCR, applied by TCRdb to the 5' RACE reads, yields one record per CDR3 protein. The sample has 250,000 or so distinct CDR3 sequences, more than 6.5% seen once; the top ten hold 1% to 1.2%. Sequenced material: CD4+ T cells sorted from PBMCs, taken on the day of the yellow fever booster vaccination. Receptors originate from a man under 40 who received the YFV17D yellow fever vaccine.

The V and J genes are TRBV5-1 and TRBJ2-7, with D possibly TRBD2 on 5 matching bases. CDR1 is SGHRS and CDR2 is YFSETQ in the germline V gene. Trimming cost V 3 bases and J 3 bases, with 10 bases left between them. The CDR3 has 13 amino acids. The CDR3 region is CASSSYGGYEQYF. The DNA for the CDR3 is TGCGCCAGCAGCTCCTACGGAGGCTACGAGCAGTACTTC. The entire variable domain, with the rest obtained from reference TRBV5-1 and TRBJ2-7, is as follows: KAGVTQTPRYLIKTRGQQVTLSCSPISGHRSVSWYQQTPGQGLQFLFEYFSETQRNKGNFPGRFSGRQFSNSRSEMNVSTLELGDSALYLCASSSYGGYEQYFGPGTRLTVT.

This clonotype has a count of ten or more. The CDR3 sequence is CASSQEYYRGRNTEAFF. The CDR3 DNA follows: TGCGCCAGCAGCCAAGAGTACTACAGGGGGCGGAACACTGAAGCTTTCTTT. The chain combines TRBV4-3 with TRBJ1-1, with 9 positions matching TRBD1. The ends lost 0 bases at V and 1 base at J; junction bases unmatched: 6. The germline V gene encodes CDR1 LGHNA and CDR2 YSLEER. The CDR3 contains 17 residues.

J is TRBJ2-1 and V is TRBV19, with 11 bases identical to TRBD2. Germline assignment: CDR1 LNHDA and CDR2 SQIVND (reference sequence). The J segment lost 9 bases and the V segment lost 7 bases, leaving 14 bases of the junction unmatched. There are 16 residues in the CDR3. The CDR3 reads CASTLGLAAGGGEQFF. DNA of the CDR3: TGTGCCAGTACTCTGGGACTAGCGGCCGGTGGGGGTGAGCAGTTCTTC.

The chain uses TRBV20-1 and TRBJ2-1; no clear D. Germline CDR1 DFQATT, CDR2 SNEGSKA (reference sequence). V lost 6 bases and J 6 bases, leaving 15 bases between the germline ends. CDR3 size: 13 residues. In DNA, the CDR3 is TGCAGTGCGCCGACTCCCACGGCCAATGAGCAGTTCTTC. As protein: CSAPTPTANEQFF.

This clonotype was counted ten times or more. V gene TRBV5-4 combines with J gene TRBJ2-1, with 13 bases matching TRBD2. CDR1 and CDR2 (germline): SGHNT, YYREEE (reference sequence). Trimming took 0 bases from V and 6 from J; bases not matched to a gene: 6. CDR3 size: 17 residues. In DNA, the CDR3 is TGTGCCAGCAGCTTGGCCGCGACTAGCGGGAGGTTCAATGAGCAGTTCTTC. Residues: CASSLAATSGRFNEQFF.

This clonotype was recorded a few times. The chain carries TRBV18 and TRBJ1-2; 7 positions match TRBD1. V lost 3 bases to trimming and J lost 0 bases; unmatched junction nucleotides: 7. Per the germline V gene, CDR1 is KGHSH and CDR2 is LQKENI. The CDR3 contains 16 residues. The CDR3 DNA reads as TGTGCCAGCTCACCCGACAGGGACCTAGCTAACTATGGCTACACCTTC. Translating it yields CASSPDRDLANYGYTF.

The table lists this clonotype with many counts. At one end, the junction sequence differs from germline, possibly due to a read error. The gene calls are TRBV7-7 and TRBJ2-2, with 8 bases that match TRBD2. Germline values: CDR1 SSHAT, CDR2 FNYEAQ (reference sequence). The CDR3 is 15 residues long. CDR3 sequence: CASSKTSANTGELFF. The CDR3 nucleotides read TGTGCTAGCAGCAAGACTAGCGCGAACACCGGGGAGCTGTTTTTT.

The chain recombines TRBV20-1 with TRBJ1-1; 7 bases agree with TRBD1. In germline, CDR1 is DFQATT, CDR2 SNEGSKA (reference sequence). CDR3 length equals 12 residues. Unmatched junction bases numbered 6, after V lost 5 bases and J lost 6 bases. CDR3 region: CSAHRGGAEAFF. CDR3 coding DNA: TGCAGTGCTCACAGGGGAGGGGCTGAAGCTTTCTTT.

This clonotype was found a few times. This sequence joins TRBV4-3 and TRBJ2-3; D may be TRBD1 or TRBD2 (5 bases each). CDR3 length equals 13 residues. V was clipped by 2 bases and J by 9 bases, with 12 bases between them. Germline assignment: CDR1 LGHNA and CDR2 YSLEER. CDR3 bases: TGCGCCAGCAGCCAAAAGCTAGCAGGGACGCAGTATTTT. Its translation: CASSQKLAGTQYF.

The table lists this clonotype with a few counts. The CDR3 coding sequence is TGTGCCACCAGTGATTCCGGGCGAGGGGAGACCCAGTACTTC. Its protein is CATSDSGRGETQYF. This chain connects TRBV24-1 to TRBJ2-5, with a tentative D call TRBD2 (5 bases). Germline V gene data show CDR1 as KGHDR and CDR2 as SFDVKD. This CDR3 has 14 residues. Trimming pared 2 bases from V and 5 bases from J, leaving 11 bases between.

This clonotype was detected a few times. This chain links TRBV11-2 with TRBJ2-1; D is perhaps TRBD1 (6 bases). V was pared by 6 bases and J by 7 bases, with 13 bases between. Germline V CDR1 and CDR2: SGHAT, FQNNGV. The length of the CDR3 is 13 residues. Here the CDR3 DNA reads TGTGCCAGCAGGCCCACAGGGCTGAATGAGCAGTTCTTC. It codes for CASRPTGLNEQFF. The full variable domain, rest sourced from reference TRBV11-2 and TRBJ2-1, is EAGVAQSPRYKIIEKRQSVAFWCNPISGHATLYWYQQILGQGPKLLIQFQNNGVVDDSQLPKDRFSAERLKGVDSTLKIQPAKLEDSAVYLCASRPTGLNEQFFGPGTRLTVL.

This clonotype has only a few counts. CDR3 in DNA: TGCGCCAGCAGCCAGGGGGAAATTCTCGATACGCAGTATTTT. This codes for CASSQGEILDTQYF. The V call is TRBV4-1, the J call TRBJ2-3; tentatively, D is TRBD1 or TRBD2 (5 bases each). The V end lost 3 bases, the J end lost 6 bases, and 13 bases lay between the germline ends. CDR3 length: 14 residues. CDR1 and CDR2 from the germline V gene are MGHRA and YSYEKL.

The chain links TRBV4-3 to TRBJ1-6; D call uncertain. Trimming removed 0 bases from V and 9 bases from J, with 6 bases in between. The length of the CDR3 is 13 residues. Germline CDR1 reads LGHNA; CDR2 reads YSLEER. CDR3 sequence reads: CASSQDRLSPLHF. CDR3 nucleotides: TGCGCCAGCAGCCAAGATCGCCTTTCACCCCTCCACTTT.

A word on this clonotype: Its ends do not fully match the called genes, so a read error is possible. The rearrangement uses TRBV6-5 and TRBJ2-3; D is unresolved. Germline V gene data show CDR1 as MNHEY and CDR2 as SVGAGI. The CDR3 spans 14 residues. CDR3 amino acids: CASSYVQTADTHYF. CDR3 coding DNA: TGTGCCAGCAGTTACGTGCAAACGGCCGATACGCACTATTTT.

This clonotype was seen many times. The V gene is TRBV6-1, the J gene TRBJ1-2, with TRBD1 matching 7 bases. The V gene end was trimmed by 0 bases and the J gene end by 5 bases; junction bases not matched to a gene: 15. This CDR3 has 18 residues. The V gene's germline CDR1 is MNHNS and CDR2 SASEGT. DNA of the CDR3: TGTGCCAGCAGTGAAGCGGGTAGGGACAGCCGACTTTGGTATGGCTACACCTTC. Its protein product is CASSEAGRDSRLWYGYTF.

This chain uses TRBV5-1 with TRBJ1-2, with 9 bases fitting TRBD1. Germline values: CDR1 SGHRS, CDR2 YFSETQ. Unmatched junction bases numbered 7, after V lost 3 bases and J lost 4 bases. This CDR3 has 15 amino acids. The CDR3 bases are TGCGCCAGCAGCTCGGAGGGGACAGGGAGCTATGGCTACACCTTC. This gives the protein CASSSEGTGSYGYTF.

The gene calls are TRBV20-1 and TRBJ2-7; tentatively, D is TRBD2 (5 bases). The germline CDR1 and CDR2 sequences are DFQATT and SNEGSKA (reference sequence). V was trimmed by 6 bases and J by 6 bases, leaving 21 bases between them. The CDR3 totals 14 residues. For the CDR3, the DNA is TGCAGTGCCTCCCCCCTGGGAGCTACTCTCGAGCAGTACTTC. Its translation: CSASPLGATLEQYF.

The rearrangement uses TRBV19 and TRBJ2-1; perhaps TRBD1 as D (6 bases). The CDR3 runs to 16 residues. V gave up 3 bases and J gave up 3 bases, with 15 bases separating them. Germline V gene sequence: CDR1 LNHDA, CDR2 SQIVND (reference sequence). CDR3 in DNA: TGTGCCAGTAGTATTTCAGGGGCTAACCTCTACAATGAGCAGTTCTTC. Translated: CASSISGANLYNEQFF.

This clonotype was seen ten or more times. The chain recombines TRBV12-3 or TRBV12-4 with TRBJ2-3; D is undetermined. The CDR3 is made up of 13 amino acids. V gave up 2 bases and J gave up 5 bases, with 8 bases separating them. The CDR3 loop is CASSLSYGDTQYF. DNA for the CDR3: TGTGCCAGCAGTTTAAGCTATGGAGATACGCAGTATTTT.

This clonotype has a count of ten or more. The V and J genes are TRBV7-9 and TRBJ2-6; D possibly corresponds to TRBD2 (5 bases). Germline CDR1 and CDR2: SEHNR and FQNEAQ (reference sequence). The V end was cut by 3 bases, the J end by 0 bases, with 15 bases between. The CDR3 is 18 amino acids. The CDR3 loop reads CASSFYSGIFSGANVLTF. The CDR3 DNA is TGTGCCAGCAGCTTCTACTCCGGGATCTTCTCTGGGGCCAACGTCCTGACTTTC.

This clonotype appeared a few times. This chain connects TRBV20-1 to TRBJ1-1; D perhaps matches TRBD1 (6 bases). The V and J ends lost 5 bases and 1 base respectively, with 14 bases between them. CDR1 DFQATT and CDR2 SNEGSKA come from the germline V gene (reference sequence). The CDR3 runs 14 residues. CDR3 coding DNA: TGCAGTGCTGCACAGGGAGGGGGGAACACTGAAGCTTTCTTT. Its translation is CSAAQGGGNTEAFF.

This clonotype has a handful of counts. The chain recombines TRBV7-2 with TRBJ2-1; unclear D gene. The CDR3 totals 12 residues. Looked up from germline, CDR1 is SGHTA and CDR2 is FQGNSA. Trimming pared 4 bases from V and 9 bases from J, leaving 10 bases between. CDR3 amino acids: CASSSARFEQFF. For the CDR3, the DNA is TGTGCCAGCAGCTCCGCAAGGTTTGAGCAGTTCTTC.

This clonotype was found many times. The J gene is TRBJ2-2, the V gene TRBV7-3; D is unresolved. V lost 0 bases and J 6 bases, leaving 5 bases between the germline ends. Germline V CDR1 and CDR2: SGHTA, FQGTGA. This CDR3 spans 13 amino acids. The CDR3 spells CASSLTRAGELFF. The DNA of the CDR3 is TGTGCCAGCAGCTTAACCCGGGCCGGGGAGCTGTTTTTT.

This chain uses TRBV5-1 with TRBJ2-7, with 12 bases that match TRBD1. Unmatched junction bases numbered 8, after V lost 3 bases and J lost 7 bases. The germline CDR1 and CDR2 sequences are SGHRS and YFSETQ. CDR3 length: 15 residues. This CDR3 is CASSSGTGGHFEQYF. In DNA form, the CDR3 reads TGCGCCAGCAGCTCCGGGACAGGGGGCCATTTTGAGCAGTACTTC.

This clonotype was seen at least ten times. The V call is TRBV20-1, the J call TRBJ2-5; the match to TRBD2 covers 8 bases. J lost 5 bases, V lost 6 bases, and 8 bases had no gene match. Per germline, CDR1 DFQATT and CDR2 SNEGSKA (reference sequence). CDR3 size: 13 residues. The CDR3 region is CSAGHSGTETQYF. As DNA, the CDR3 is TGCAGTGCCGGACATAGCGGGACTGAGACCCAGTACTTC.

This clonotype was recorded at least ten times. The V call is TRBV12-3 or TRBV12-4, the J call TRBJ2-2; 7 bases align to TRBD1. After removal of 6 bases from V and 5 bases from J, the junction contained 12 bases not matched to a gene. This CDR3 is 16 amino acids long. The CDR3 loop is CASSPGQVAGTGELFF. DNA of the CDR3: TGTGCCAGCAGCCCAGGACAGGTCGCGGGTACCGGGGAGCTGTTTTTT.

There are a few counts of this clonotype. This chain links TRBV29-1 with TRBJ2-5; 12 nucleotides line up with TRBD2. CDR1 and CDR2 from the germline V gene are SQVTM and ANQGSEA. This CDR3 contains 17 residues. With 7 bases clipped from V and 5 bases from J, the junction kept 17 bases outside the gene matches. The CDR3 region has the DNA TGCAGCGCCTCAGGGTACTCCGGGACTAGCGGGCTGGAGACCCAGTACTTC. Protein product: CSASGYSGTSGLETQYF.